The 14 T cell receptor beta chains listed next were all sequenced from one sample in a study of T cells in Graves' hyperthyroidism and ophthalmopathy. RNA transcripts provided the source from which TCR beta CDR3 regions were amplified. TCR CDR3 underwent first-round RT-PCR with the HTBI primer set. TCRdb passed the multiplex PCR reads through MiXCR, listing each CDR3 protein once. The table has a few hundred thousand distinct CDR3 sequences, more than 11% seen once. Sequenced: blood. The receptors were sampled from a woman in her 30s with Graves' hyperthyroidism that later progressed to Graves' ophthalmopathy.

Ten or more counts support this clonotype. The genes are TRBV6-1 and TRBJ2-5; 10 bases line up with TRBD2. The germline V gene has CDR1 MNHNS and CDR2 SASEGT. The length of the CDR3 is 16 residues. V was clipped by 1 base and J by 5 bases; unmatched bases: 7. The CDR3 DNA reads TGTGCCAGCAGTGAAGTTCCTAGCGGGAGAACTGAGACCCAGTACTTC. Translating it yields CASSEVPSGRTETQYF.

Ten or more counts support this clonotype. The CDR3 DNA reads TGTGCCAGCTCACGAGACAGCGCTATGAACACTGAAGCTTTCTTT. This translates into CASSRDSAMNTEAFF. The V and J genes are TRBV18 and TRBJ1-1; TRBD1 might be the D (5 bases). Germline values: CDR1 KGHSH, CDR2 LQKENI. The germline V and J ends were trimmed by 4 bases and 0 bases, with 12 bases remaining between them. This CDR3 has 15 residues.

This clonotype was observed many times. CDR3 bases: TGTGCCAGCTCACCACCCGGACAGCCCTATGGCTACACCTTC. Residues: CASSPPGQPYGYTF. The chain is built from TRBV18 and TRBJ1-2, with TRBD1 as a possible D gene (6 bases). The CDR3 loop spans 14 amino acids. Deletions cut 0 bases from V and 4 bases from J, with 9 bases between. CDR1 KGHSH and CDR2 LQKENI come from the germline V gene.

This clonotype was recorded at least ten times. DNA of the CDR3: TGTGCCAGCAGCTGGGGGACAGGGGTGAACACTGAAGCTTTCTTT. Protein: CASSWGTGVNTEAFF. The V and J genes are TRBV7-8 and TRBJ1-1, with TRBD1 matching 10 bases. Germline V gene sequence: CDR1 SGHVS, CDR2 FQNEAQ. This CDR3 has 15 amino acids. Germline trimming cut 4 bases from V and 0 bases from J; bases unmatched to any gene: 2.

This clonotype was seen more than once but under ten times. The V gene is TRBV6-1, the J gene TRBJ2-7; D unclear. CDR1 MNHNS and CDR2 SASEGT come from the germline V gene. Trimming left V 7 bases short and J 1 base short, with 5 bases between. This CDR3 comprises 11 residues. The CDR3 protein is CASMGSYEQYF. The CDR3 coding sequence is TGTGCCAGCATGGGGTCCTACGAGCAGTACTTC.

This clonotype came up many times. J is TRBJ1-2 and V is TRBV29-1, with D possibly matching TRBD1 (6 bases). This CDR3 is 15 amino acids long. Germline V gene lookup returns CDR1 SQVTM and CDR2 ANQGSEA. V shed 1 base and J shed 1 base, with 13 bases lying between them. In nucleotides, the CDR3 is TGCAGCGTTGAAGGGACAGAAGGATATAACTATGGCTACACCTTC. This translates into CSVEGTEGYNYGYTF.

This clonotype came up many times. The rearrangement joins TRBV11-2 to TRBJ2-7; D gene unclear. The CDR3 totals 14 residues. V dropped 6 bases and J dropped 2 bases, with 14 bases sitting between them. Germline loops: CDR1 SGHAT, CDR2 FQNNGV. CDR3 sequence: CASRNLKQPYEQYF. The CDR3 region has the DNA TGTGCCAGCAGGAATCTCAAACAGCCCTACGAGCAGTACTTC.

This clonotype showed up many times. The chain couples TRBV15 to TRBJ2-7; weak D call: TRBD1 (7 bases). Germline lookup yields CDR1 LNHNV and CDR2 YYDKDF (reference sequence). The ends were cut back, 3 bases at V and 2 bases at J, with 17 bases in the middle. The CDR3 sequence is 16 residues long. CDR3: CATSSTGDSLPYEQYF. CDR3 in DNA: TGTGCCACCAGCAGTACAGGGGACTCTCTCCCCTACGAGCAGTACTTC.

The table lists this clonotype with many counts. This chain uses TRBV12-3 or TRBV12-4 with TRBJ2-2, with 9 nucleotides matching TRBD1. The CDR3 is 17 residues long. V lost 5 bases, J lost 4 bases, and 11 bases stayed unmatched. CDR3 protein: CASSTRPGQGSTGELFF. The CDR3 DNA is TGTGCCAGCAGTACCAGACCGGGACAGGGAAGCACCGGGGAGCTGTTTTTT.

This clonotype was seen at least ten times. The rearrangement joins TRBV9 to TRBJ2-7; tentatively, D is TRBD1 (5 bases). Germline V gives CDR1 SGDLS, CDR2 YYNGEE. This CDR3 contains 15 residues. With 1 base removed from V and 3 bases from J, the gap between germline ends came to 14 bases. The CDR3: CASSVQGVPLYEQYF. The CDR3 DNA sequence: TGTGCCAGCAGCGTACAGGGCGTCCCACTCTACGAGCAGTACTTC.

This clonotype was seen at least ten times. This chain connects TRBV12-3 or TRBV12-4 to TRBJ1-4, with D uncertain. V dropped 5 bases and J dropped 8 bases, with 15 bases sitting between them. The CDR3 is 14 residues long. This CDR3 is CASSKQGSVEKLFF. DNA for the CDR3: TGTGCCAGCAGTAAACAAGGTTCGGTGGAAAAACTGTTTTTT.

Turning to this clonotype: A clone one base away is much larger, so this may be a read error. V and J are TRBV6-1 and TRBJ2-7, with TRBD1 matching over 7 bases. This CDR3 spans 14 amino acids. Per the germline V gene, CDR1 is MNHNS and CDR2 is SASEGT. CDR3 nucleotides: TGTGCCAGCAGTGTTGGGACAGCCGCCTACGGGCAGTACTTC. Amino acid sequence: CASSVGTAAYGQYF.

Note on this clonotype: This may arise from a read error, as a much more abundant clone is one base away. This chain joins TRBV5-8 and TRBJ1-2, with 7 nucleotides matching TRBD1. Germline trimming cut 0 bases from V and 7 bases from J; bases unmatched to any gene: 6. Germline V gene lookup returns CDR1 SGHTS and CDR2 YDEGEE. The CDR3 length is 14 residues. Written as DNA, the CDR3 is TGTGCCAGCAGCTTGGAGGGCAGGGGGATTGGCTACACCTTC. It codes for CASSLEGRGIGYTF.

In its sample, this clonotype was seen many times. This chain uses TRBV30 with TRBJ1-1; the match to TRBD1 covers 10 bases. From germline, CDR1 is GTSNPN and CDR2 SVGIG (reference sequence). The CDR3 loop spans 16 amino acids. J was trimmed by 6 bases and V by 4 bases; bases with no gene match: 14. The CDR3 protein is CAWMRGPGQGFPEAFF. CDR3 sequence (DNA): TGTGCCTGGATGAGAGGACCGGGACAGGGGTTCCCTGAAGCTTTCTTT.